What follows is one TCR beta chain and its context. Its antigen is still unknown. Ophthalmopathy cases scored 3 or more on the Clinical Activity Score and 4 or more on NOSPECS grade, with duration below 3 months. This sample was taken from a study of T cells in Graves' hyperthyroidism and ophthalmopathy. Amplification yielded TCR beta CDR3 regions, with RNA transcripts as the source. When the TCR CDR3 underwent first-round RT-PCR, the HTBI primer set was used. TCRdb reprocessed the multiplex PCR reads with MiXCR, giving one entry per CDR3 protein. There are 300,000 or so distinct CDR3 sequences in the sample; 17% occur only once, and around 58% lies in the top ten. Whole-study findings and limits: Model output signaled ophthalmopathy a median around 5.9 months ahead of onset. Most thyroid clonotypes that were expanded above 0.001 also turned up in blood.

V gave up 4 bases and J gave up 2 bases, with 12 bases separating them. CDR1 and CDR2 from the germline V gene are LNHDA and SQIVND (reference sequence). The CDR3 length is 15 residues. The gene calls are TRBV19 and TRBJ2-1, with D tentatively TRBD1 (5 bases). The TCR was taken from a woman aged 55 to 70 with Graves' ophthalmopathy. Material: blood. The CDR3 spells CASSTAGRTYNEQFF. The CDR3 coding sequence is TGTGCCAGTAGTACAGCAGGGCGGACCTACAATGAGCAGTTCTTC.